The entry that follows covers one TCR beta chain sequence. Its specificity is unknown. CD45RO-CCR7+CD27+CD95- marked naive CD8+ T cells. The CDR3 totals 14 residues. Germline V gene sequence: CDR1 MGHRA, CDR2 YSYEKL. These data originate in a study of CXCR3-negative and CXCR3-positive naive CD8 T cells. cDNA libraries for TRB were generated by 5' RACE incorporating UMI labels. TCRdb reprocessed the 5' RACE reads and stores each CDR3 protein as one record, lacking DNA. Recorded for this sample: about 86,000 distinct CDR3 sequences. The study's findings and limits: Naive CXCR3-positive cells had TRB CDR3s more hydrophobic than those of CXCR3-negative naive cells.

The TCR sequence derives from a human donor in good health. Some clones in this sample may be carry-over from other donors' samples. The chain couples TRBV4-1 to TRBJ1-5. The sample was naive CXCR3+ CD8+ T cells from blood. Specified subset: CD45RO-CCR7+CD27+CD95- naive CD8+ T cells expressing CXCR3 (TNR3+). CDR3: CASSQGWNNQPQHF.